This entry concerns a single TCR beta chain. Its specificity is not known. The data belong to a study of T cell responses to AZD1222 COVID-19 vaccine. Pooled together were second doses at about 4 or about 12 weeks. General study results and limits: Samples come after the peak T cell response, not at day 14. The sample set comprised mostly white British donors with more females, and clonal diversity was possibly underestimated.

The germline V gene encodes CDR1 SQVTM and CDR2 ANQGSEA. CDR3 length: 13 amino acids. The V and J ends lost 6 bases and 4 bases, in that order; junction bases with no gene match: 8. Produced via immunoSEQ multiplex PCR; TCRdb's table is partial and in-frame only. The sample consists of approximately 160,000 clones, 94% of them appearing once. V gene TRBV29-1 combines with J gene TRBJ1-1; 7 bases fit TRBD1. Sequencing used peripheral blood, obtained 28 days after the second AZD1222 dose. The TCR originated in an adult who received the AZD1222 COVID-19 vaccine. The CDR3 nucleotides read TGCAGCGTCCCAGGGGGGGCGCTCACTGAAGCTTTCTTT. It specifies CSVPGGALTEAFF.